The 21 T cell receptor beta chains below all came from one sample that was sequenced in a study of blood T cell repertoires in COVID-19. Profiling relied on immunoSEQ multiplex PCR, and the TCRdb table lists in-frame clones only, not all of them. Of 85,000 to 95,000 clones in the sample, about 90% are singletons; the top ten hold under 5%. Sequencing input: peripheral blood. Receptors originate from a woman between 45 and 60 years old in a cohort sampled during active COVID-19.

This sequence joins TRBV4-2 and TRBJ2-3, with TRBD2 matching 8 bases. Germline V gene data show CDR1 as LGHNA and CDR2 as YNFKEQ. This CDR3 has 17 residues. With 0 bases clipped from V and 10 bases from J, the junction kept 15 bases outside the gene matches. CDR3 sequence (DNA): TGTGCCAGCAGCCAAGATCTCGGATCCAGCGGGAGAGCTTCGCAGTATTTT. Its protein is CASSQDLGSSGRASQYF.

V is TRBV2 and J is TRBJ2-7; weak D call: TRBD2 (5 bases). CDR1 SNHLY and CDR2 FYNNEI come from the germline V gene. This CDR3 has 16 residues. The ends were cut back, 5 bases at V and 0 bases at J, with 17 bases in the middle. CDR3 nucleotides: TGTGCCAGCAGTCTTCGCGAGTCGGGGAGCTCCTACGAGCAGTACTTC. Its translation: CASSLRESGSSYEQYF.

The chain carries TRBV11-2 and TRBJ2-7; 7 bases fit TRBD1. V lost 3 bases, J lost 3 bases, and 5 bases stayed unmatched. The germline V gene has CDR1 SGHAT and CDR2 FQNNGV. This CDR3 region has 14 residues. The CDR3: CASSFNRDSYEQYF. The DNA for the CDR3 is TGTGCCAGCAGCTTCAACAGGGACAGCTACGAGCAGTACTTC.

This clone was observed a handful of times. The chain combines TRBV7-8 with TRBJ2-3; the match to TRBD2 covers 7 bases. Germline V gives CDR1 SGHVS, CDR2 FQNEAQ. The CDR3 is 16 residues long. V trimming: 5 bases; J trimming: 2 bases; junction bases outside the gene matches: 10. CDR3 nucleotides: TGTGCCAGCAGCCAGTGGGCTAGCGGAAACACAGATACGCAGTATTTT. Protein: CASSQWASGNTDTQYF.

The CDR3 bases are TGTGCCAGCAGTTACCGGACAGGGGGCAGTGATACGCAGTATTTT. Protein: CASSYRTGGSDTQYF. The chain links TRBV6-5 to TRBJ2-3; 11 nucleotides match TRBD1. J was trimmed by 6 bases and V by 2 bases; bases with no gene match: 4. Germline lookup yields CDR1 MNHEY and CDR2 SVGAGI. This CDR3 region has 15 residues.

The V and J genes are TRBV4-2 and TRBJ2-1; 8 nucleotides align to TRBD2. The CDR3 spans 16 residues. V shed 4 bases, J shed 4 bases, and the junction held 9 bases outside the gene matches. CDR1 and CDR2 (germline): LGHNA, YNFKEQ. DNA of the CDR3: TGTGCCAGCAGCCCCCAACCGGGGGGGCAATACAATGAGCAGTTCTTC. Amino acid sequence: CASSPQPGGQYNEQFF.

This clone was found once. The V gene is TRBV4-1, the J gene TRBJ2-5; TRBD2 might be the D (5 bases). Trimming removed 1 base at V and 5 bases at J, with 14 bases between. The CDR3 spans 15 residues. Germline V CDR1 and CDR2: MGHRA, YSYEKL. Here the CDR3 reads CASSQGLQREETQYF. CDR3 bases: TGCGCCAGCAGCCAAGGACTACAAAGGGAGGAGACCCAGTACTTC.

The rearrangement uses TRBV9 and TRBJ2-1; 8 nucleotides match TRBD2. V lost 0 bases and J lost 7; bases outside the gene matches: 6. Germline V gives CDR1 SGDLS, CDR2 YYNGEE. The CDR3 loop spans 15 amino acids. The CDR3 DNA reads TGTGCCAGCAGCGTAGGAGGCGGGGGGATAAATGAGCAGTTCTTC. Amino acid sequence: CASSVGGGGINEQFF.

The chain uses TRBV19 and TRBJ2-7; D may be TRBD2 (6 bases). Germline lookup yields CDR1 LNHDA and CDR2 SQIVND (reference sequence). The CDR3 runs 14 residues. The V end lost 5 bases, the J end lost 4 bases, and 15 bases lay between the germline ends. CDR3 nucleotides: TGTGCCAGTAGTGGAGGGCCTGGACTTTACGAGCAGTACTTC. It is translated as CASSGGPGLYEQYF.

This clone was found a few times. This CDR3 is CASSLGTSGPYEQYF. The CDR3 DNA follows: TGTGCCAGCAGTTTAGGGACTAGCGGTCCATACGAGCAGTACTTC. The chain combines TRBV27 with TRBJ2-7; 11 bases align to TRBD2. This CDR3 has 15 residues. J lost 4 bases, V lost 2 bases, and 4 bases had no gene match. Germline V CDR1 and CDR2: MNHEY, SMNVEV (reference sequence).

CDR3 bases: TGTGCCAGCAGTTTGGAGGGTGAGCAGTTCTTC. Its protein product is CASSLEGEQFF. The genes are TRBV28 and TRBJ2-1; weak D call: TRBD2 (6 bases). The V end was cut by 3 bases, the J end by 9 bases, with 6 bases between. The V gene's germline CDR1 is MDHEN and CDR2 SYDVKM. The CDR3 sequence is 11 residues long.

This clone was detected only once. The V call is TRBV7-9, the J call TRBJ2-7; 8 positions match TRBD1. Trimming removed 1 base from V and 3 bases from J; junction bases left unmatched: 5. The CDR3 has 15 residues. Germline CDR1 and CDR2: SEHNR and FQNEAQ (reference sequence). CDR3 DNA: TGTGCCAGCAGCTTAGGGCAGGGGGCTTTCTACGAGCAGTACTTC. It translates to CASSLGQGAFYEQYF.

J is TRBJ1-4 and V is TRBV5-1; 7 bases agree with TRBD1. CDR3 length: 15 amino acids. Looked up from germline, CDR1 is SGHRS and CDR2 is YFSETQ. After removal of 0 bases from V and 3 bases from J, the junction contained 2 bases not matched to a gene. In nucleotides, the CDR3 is TGCGCCAGCAGCTTGGGGCAGGGGGCTAATGAAAAACTGTTTTTT. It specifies CASSLGQGANEKLFF.

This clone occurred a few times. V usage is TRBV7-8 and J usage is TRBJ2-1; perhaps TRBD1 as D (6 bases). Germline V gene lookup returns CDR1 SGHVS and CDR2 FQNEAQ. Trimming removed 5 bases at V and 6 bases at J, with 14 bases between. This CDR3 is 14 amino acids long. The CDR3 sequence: CASSPQGSANEQFF. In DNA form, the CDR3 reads TGTGCCAGCAGCCCACAGGGTAGTGCCAATGAGCAGTTCTTC. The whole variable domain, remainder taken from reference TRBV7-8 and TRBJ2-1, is GAGVSQSPRYKVAKRGQDVALRCDPISGHVSLFWYQQALGQGPEFLTYFQNEAQLDKSGLPSDRFFAERPEGSVSTLKIQRTQQEDSAVYLCASSPQGSANEQFFGPGTRLTVL.

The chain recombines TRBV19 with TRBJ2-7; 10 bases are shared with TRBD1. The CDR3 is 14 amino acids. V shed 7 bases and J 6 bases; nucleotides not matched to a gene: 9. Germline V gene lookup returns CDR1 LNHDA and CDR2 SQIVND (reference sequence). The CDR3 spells CASKFGQGDGEQYF. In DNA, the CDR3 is TGTGCCAGTAAATTCGGACAGGGGGATGGCGAGCAGTACTTC.

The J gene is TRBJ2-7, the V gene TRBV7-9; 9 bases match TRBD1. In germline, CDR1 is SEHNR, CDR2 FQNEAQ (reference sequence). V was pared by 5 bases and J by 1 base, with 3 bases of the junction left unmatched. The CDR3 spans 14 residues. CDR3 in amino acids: CASSRTGASYEQYF. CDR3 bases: TGTGCCAGCAGCCGGACAGGGGCATCCTACGAGCAGTACTTC.

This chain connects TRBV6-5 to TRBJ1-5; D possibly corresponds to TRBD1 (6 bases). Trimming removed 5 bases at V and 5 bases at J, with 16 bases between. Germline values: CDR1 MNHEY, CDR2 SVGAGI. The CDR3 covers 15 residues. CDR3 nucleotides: TGTGCCAGCAGTCACCTAACAGGGATGGATCAGCCCCAGCATTTT. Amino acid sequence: CASSHLTGMDQPQHF.

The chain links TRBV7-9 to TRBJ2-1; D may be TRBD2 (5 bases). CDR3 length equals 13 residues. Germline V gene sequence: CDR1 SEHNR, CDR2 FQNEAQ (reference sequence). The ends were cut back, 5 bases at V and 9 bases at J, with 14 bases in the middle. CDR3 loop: CASSEELGREQFF. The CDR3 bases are TGTGCCAGCAGCGAGGAACTAGGGCGTGAGCAGTTCTTC.

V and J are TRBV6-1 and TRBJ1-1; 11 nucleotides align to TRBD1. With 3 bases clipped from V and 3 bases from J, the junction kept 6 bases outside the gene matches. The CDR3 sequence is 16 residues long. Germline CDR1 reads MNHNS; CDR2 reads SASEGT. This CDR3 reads CASSETLGQGDTEAFF. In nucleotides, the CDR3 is TGTGCCAGCAGTGAGACGTTGGGACAGGGGGACACTGAAGCTTTCTTT.

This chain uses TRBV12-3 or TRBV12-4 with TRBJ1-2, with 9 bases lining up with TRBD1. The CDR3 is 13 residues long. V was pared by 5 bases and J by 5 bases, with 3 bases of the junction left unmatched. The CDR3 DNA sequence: TGTGCCAGCAGTCCGGACAGGGGTTATGGCTACACCTTC. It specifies CASSPDRGYGYTF.

The CDR3 here is CASRLSYEQYF. CDR3 coding DNA: TGTGCCAGCCGGTTAAGCTACGAGCAGTACTTC. This rearrangement joins TRBV2 to TRBJ2-7; no reliable D call. Germline-derived CDR1 and CDR2 are SNHLY and FYNNEI. This CDR3 contains 11 residues. Trimming removed 8 bases from V and 3 bases from J, with 8 bases in between.